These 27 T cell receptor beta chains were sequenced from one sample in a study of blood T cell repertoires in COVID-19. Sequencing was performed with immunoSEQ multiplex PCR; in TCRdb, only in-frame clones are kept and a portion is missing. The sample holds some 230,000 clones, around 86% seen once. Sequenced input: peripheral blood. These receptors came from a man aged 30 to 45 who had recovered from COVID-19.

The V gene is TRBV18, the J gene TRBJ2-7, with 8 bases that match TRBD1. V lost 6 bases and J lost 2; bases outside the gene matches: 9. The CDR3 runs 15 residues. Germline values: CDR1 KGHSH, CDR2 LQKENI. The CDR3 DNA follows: TGTGCCAGCTCCCACCCGGGACAGGTTCCCTACGAGCAGTACTTC. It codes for CASSHPGQVPYEQYF.

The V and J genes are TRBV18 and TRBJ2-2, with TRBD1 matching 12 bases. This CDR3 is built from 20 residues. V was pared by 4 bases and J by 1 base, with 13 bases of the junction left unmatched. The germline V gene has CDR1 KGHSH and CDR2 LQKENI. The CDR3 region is CASSRSTNRDRGLNTGELFF. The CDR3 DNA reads TGTGCCAGCTCACGCTCCACCAATAGGGACAGGGGGCTGAACACCGGGGAGCTGTTTTTT. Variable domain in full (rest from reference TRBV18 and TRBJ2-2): NAGVMQNPRHLVRRRGQEARLRCSPMKGHSHVYWYRQLPEEGLKFMVYLQKENIIDESGMPKERFSAEFPKEGPSILRIQQVVRGDSAAYFCASSRSTNRDRGLNTGELFFGEGSRLTVL.

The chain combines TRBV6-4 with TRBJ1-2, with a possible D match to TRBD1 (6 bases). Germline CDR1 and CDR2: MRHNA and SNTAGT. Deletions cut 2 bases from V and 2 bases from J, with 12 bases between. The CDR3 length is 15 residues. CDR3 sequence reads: CASSDRGGANYGYTF. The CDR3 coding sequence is TGTGCCAGCAGTGACCGTGGGGGGGCGAACTATGGCTACACCTTC.

The CDR3 loop is CASSLAGQRGGFTDTQYF. CDR3 sequence (DNA): TGTGCCAGCAGCTTAGCAGGCCAGCGGGGGGGCTTCACAGATACGCAGTATTTT. J is TRBJ2-3 and V is TRBV7-2; 10 bases are shared with TRBD2. With 0 bases clipped from V and 2 bases from J, the junction kept 8 bases outside the gene matches. CDR1 and CDR2 (germline): SGHTA, FQGNSA. CDR3 length: 18 residues.

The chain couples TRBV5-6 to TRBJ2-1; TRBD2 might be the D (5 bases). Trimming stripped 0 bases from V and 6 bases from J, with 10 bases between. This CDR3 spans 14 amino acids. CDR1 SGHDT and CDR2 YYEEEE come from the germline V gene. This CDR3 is CASSLGLASNEQFF. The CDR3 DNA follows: TGTGCCAGCAGCTTGGGGCTAGCATCCAATGAGCAGTTCTTC.

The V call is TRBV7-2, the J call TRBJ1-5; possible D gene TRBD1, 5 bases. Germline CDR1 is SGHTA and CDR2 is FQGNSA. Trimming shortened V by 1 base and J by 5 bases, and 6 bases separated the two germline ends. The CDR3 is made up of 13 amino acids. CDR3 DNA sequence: TGTGCCAGCAGCTTAGGGGGGGATCAGCCCCAGCATTTT. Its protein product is CASSLGGDQPQHF. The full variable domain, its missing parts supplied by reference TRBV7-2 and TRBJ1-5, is GAGVSQSPSNKVTEKGKDVELRCDPISGHTALYWYRQSLGQGLEFLIYFQGNSAPDKSGLPSDRFSAERTGGSVSTLTIQRTQQEDSAVYLCASSLGGDQPQHFGDGTRLSIL.

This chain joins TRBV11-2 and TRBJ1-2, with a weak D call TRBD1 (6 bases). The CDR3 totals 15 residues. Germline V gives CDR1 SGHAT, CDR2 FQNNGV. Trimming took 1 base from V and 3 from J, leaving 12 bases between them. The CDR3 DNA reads TGTGCCAGCAGCTTAGGCACAGGGAAGGACTATGGCTACACCTTC. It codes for CASSLGTGKDYGYTF.

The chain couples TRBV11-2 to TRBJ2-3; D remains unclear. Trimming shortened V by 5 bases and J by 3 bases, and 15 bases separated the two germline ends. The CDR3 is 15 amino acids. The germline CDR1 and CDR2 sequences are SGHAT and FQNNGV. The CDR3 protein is CASSPSGYRTDTQYF. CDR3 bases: TGTGCCAGCAGCCCCTCCGGGTACCGGACAGATACGCAGTATTTT. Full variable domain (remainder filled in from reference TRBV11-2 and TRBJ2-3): EAGVAQSPRYKIIEKRQSVAFWCNPISGHATLYWYQQILGQGPKLLIQFQNNGVVDDSQLPKDRFSAERLKGVDSTLKIQPAKLEDSAVYLCASSPSGYRTDTQYFGPGTRLTVL.

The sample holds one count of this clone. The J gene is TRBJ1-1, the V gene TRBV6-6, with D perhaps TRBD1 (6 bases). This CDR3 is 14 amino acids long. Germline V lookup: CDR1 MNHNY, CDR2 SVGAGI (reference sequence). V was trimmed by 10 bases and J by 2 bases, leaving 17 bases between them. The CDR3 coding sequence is TGTGCCACGGACAGAGGAAGAACTAACACTGAAGCTTTCTTT. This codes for CATDRGRTNTEAFF.

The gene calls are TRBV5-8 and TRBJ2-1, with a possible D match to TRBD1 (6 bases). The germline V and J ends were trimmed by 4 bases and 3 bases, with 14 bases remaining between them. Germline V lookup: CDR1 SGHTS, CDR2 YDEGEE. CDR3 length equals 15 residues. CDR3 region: CASSLQGFIYNEQFF. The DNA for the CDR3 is TGTGCCAGCAGCCTACAGGGATTCATCTACAATGAGCAGTTCTTC.

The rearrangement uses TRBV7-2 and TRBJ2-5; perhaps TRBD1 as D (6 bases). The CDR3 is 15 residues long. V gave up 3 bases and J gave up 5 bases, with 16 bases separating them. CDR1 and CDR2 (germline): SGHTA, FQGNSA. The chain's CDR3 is CASSLFGGQVETQYF. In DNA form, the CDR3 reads TGTGCCAGCAGCTTGTTTGGGGGCCAGGTGGAGACCCAGTACTTC.

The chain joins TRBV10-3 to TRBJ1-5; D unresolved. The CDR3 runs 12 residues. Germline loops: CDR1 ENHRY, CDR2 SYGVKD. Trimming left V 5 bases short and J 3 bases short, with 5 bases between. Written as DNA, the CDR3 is TGTGCCATCAGTATGGCCAATCAGCCCCAGCATTTT. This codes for CAISMANQPQHF.

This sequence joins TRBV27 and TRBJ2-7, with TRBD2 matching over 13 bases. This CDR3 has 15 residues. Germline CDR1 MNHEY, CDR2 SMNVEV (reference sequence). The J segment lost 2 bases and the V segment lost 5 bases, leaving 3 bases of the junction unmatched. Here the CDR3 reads CASSMGLAGPYEQYF. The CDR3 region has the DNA TGTGCCAGCAGTATGGGACTAGCGGGACCCTACGAGCAGTACTTC.

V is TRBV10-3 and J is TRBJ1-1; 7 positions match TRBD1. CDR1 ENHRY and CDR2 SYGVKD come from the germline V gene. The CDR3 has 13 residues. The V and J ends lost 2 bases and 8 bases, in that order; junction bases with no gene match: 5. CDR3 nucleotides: TGTGCCATCAGTGAGCAACAGGGGCTAGAAGCTTTCTTT. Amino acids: CAISEQQGLEAFF.

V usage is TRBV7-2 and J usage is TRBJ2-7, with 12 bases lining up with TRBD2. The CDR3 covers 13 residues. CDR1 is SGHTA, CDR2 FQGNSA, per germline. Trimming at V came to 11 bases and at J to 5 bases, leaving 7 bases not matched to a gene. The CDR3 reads CAGGLAGSNEQYF. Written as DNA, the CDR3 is TGTGCCGGCGGACTAGCGGGGAGTAACGAGCAGTACTTC. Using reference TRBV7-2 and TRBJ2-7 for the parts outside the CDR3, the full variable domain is GAGVSQSPSNKVTEKGKDVELRCDPISGHTALYWYRQSLGQGLEFLIYFQGNSAPDKSGLPSDRFSAERTGGSVSTLTIQRTQQEDSAVYLCAGGLAGSNEQYFGPGTRLTVT.

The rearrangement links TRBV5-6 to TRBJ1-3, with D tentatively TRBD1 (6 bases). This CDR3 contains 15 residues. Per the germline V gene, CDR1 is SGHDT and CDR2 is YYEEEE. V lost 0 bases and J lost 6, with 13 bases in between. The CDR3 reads CASSLAPQGVNTIYF. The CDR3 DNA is TGTGCCAGCAGCTTGGCCCCACAGGGTGTAAACACCATATATTTT.

CDR3 coding DNA: TGTGCCAGCAGTTTAGGACTAGCTGGTGAGCAGTTCTTC. It is translated as CASSLGLAGEQFF. The chain is built from TRBV6-5 and TRBJ2-1; 8 positions agree with TRBD2. The CDR3 is 13 amino acids. The V gene end was trimmed by 4 bases and the J gene end by 9 bases; junction bases not matched to a gene: 5. Germline V gives CDR1 MNHEY, CDR2 SVGAGI.

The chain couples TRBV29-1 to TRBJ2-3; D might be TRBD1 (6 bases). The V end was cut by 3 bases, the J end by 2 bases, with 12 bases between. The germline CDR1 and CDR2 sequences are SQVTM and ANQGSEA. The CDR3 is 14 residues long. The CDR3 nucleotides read TGCAGCGTTGAGGACACAGGGCACACAGATACGCAGTATTTT. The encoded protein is CSVEDTGHTDTQYF.

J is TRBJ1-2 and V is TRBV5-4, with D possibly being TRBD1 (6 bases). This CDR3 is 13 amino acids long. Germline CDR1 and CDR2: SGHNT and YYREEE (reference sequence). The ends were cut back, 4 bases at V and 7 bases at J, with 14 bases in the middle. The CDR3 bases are TGTGCCAGCAGCGTCTCAGGGGTTGCTGGCTACACCTTC. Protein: CASSVSGVAGYTF.

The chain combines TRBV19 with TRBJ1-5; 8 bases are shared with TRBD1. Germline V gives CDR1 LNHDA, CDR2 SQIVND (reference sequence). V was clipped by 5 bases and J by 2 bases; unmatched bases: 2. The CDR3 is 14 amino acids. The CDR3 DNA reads TGTGCCAGTAGTGAACAGGGGGGCAATCAGCCCCAGCATTTT. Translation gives CASSEQGGNQPQHF.

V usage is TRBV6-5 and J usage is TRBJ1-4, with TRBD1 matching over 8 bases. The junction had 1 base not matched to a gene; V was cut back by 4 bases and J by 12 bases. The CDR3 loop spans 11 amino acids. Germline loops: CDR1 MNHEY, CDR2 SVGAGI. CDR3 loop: CASSSTGELFF. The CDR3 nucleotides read TGTGCCAGCAGTTCGACAGGGGAACTGTTTTTT.

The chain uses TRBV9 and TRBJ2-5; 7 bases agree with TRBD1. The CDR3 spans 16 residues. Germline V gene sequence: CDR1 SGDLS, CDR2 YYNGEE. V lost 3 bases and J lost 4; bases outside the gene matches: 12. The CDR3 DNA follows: TGTGCCAGCAGCGCGTTCGGGACAGTGGGCGGAGAGACCCAGTACTTC. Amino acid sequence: CASSAFGTVGGETQYF.

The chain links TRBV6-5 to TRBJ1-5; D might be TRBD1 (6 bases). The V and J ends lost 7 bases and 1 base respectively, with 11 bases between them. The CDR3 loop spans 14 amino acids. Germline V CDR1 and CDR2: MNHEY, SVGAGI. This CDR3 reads CASKGHLSNQPQHF. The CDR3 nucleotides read TGTGCCAGCAAGGGACATCTAAGCAATCAGCCCCAGCATTTT.

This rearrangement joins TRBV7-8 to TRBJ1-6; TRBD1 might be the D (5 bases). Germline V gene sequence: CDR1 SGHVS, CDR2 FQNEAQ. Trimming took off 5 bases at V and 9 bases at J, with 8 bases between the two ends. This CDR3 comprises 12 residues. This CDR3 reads CASSPGGSPLHF. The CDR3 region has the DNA TGTGCCAGCAGCCCGGGGGGTTCACCCCTCCACTTT.

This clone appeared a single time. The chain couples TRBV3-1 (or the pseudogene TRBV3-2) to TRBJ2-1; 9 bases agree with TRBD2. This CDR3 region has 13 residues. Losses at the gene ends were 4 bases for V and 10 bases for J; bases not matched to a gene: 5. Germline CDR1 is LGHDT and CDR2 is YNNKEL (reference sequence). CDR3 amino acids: CASSPGLAGEQFF. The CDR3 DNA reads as TGTGCCAGCAGCCCGGGACTAGCTGGCGAGCAGTTCTTC.

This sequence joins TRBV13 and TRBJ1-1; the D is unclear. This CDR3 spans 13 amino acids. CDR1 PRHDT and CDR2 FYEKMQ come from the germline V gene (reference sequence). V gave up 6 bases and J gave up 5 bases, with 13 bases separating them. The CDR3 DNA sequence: TGTGCCAGCAGGTTCCGTGTGAGGACTGAAGCTTTCTTT. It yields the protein CASRFRVRTEAFF.

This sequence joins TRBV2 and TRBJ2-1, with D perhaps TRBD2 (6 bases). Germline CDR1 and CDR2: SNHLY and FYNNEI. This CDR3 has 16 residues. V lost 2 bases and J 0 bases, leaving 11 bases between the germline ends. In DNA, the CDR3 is TGTGCCAGCAGTGAATACGGGAGAAACTCCTACAATGAGCAGTTCTTC. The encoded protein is CASSEYGRNSYNEQFF.